This T cell receptor (beta chain) is from a study of CD8 T cells in ankylosing spondylitis. Whole-study findings and limits: Among TCR beta sequences, a motif of under ten highly homologous variants appeared characteristic of ankylosing spondylitis blood. Within matched ankylosing spondylitis synovial fluid, disease-linked clones were reportedly significantly enriched. Disease-linked clones had a CD8+ phenotype and relatively low frequency in peripheral blood.

Preparation of TCR beta libraries was done by quantitative 5'-RACE with molecular barcodes. TCRdb redid the calling of the 5' RACE reads with MiXCR, one entry per CDR3 protein. Of about 160,000 distinct CDR3 sequences listed, more than 40% are singletons. Deletions cut 8 bases from V and 6 bases from J, with 5 bases between. The CDR3 is 10 residues long. Germline V CDR1 and CDR2: SNHLY, FYNNEI. Turning to this clonotype: As yet, its antigen is unknown.

The sequencing input was synovial fluid, either unsorted or a sorted T cell fraction (not recorded which). This chain connects TRBV2 to TRBJ2-1; the D gene is possibly TRBD2 (5 bases). The source of this sequence is a male donor with ankylosing spondylitis. CDR3 region: CASEGNEQFF. The CDR3 nucleotides read TGTGCCAGCGAGGGCAATGAGCAGTTCTTC.